The source of this T cell receptor (beta chain) is a study of blood T cell repertoires in COVID-19. Study-wide background: Some COVID-19 samples were acute and others convalescent; all came from the United States, Italy and Spain. The analysed material was cDNA or gDNA that came from T cells, B-cell-depleted T cells, or PBMCs.

Authors' analysis steps: Estimation of nucleated cell counts was performed using reference gene primer amplification. Method: immunoSEQ multiplex PCR; TCRdb's copy keeps in-frame clones and lacks some. The V and J calls and the clone size are those of that table, but D and trimming were determined from the DNA. The sample consists of about 97,000 clones, about 90% of them appearing once. Sequencing was carried out using peripheral blood. The TCR was taken from a man over 45 with acute or convalescent COVID-19.

The CDR3 loop is CATSTGNQETQYF. The CDR3 region has the DNA TGTGCCACCTCTACAGGTAACCAAGAGACCCAGTACTTC. The chain couples TRBV19 to TRBJ2-5, with D perhaps TRBD1 (5 bases). From germline, CDR1 is LNHDA and CDR2 SQIVND (reference sequence). The CDR3 length is 13 residues. V was trimmed by 10 bases and J by 0 bases, leaving 12 bases between them.